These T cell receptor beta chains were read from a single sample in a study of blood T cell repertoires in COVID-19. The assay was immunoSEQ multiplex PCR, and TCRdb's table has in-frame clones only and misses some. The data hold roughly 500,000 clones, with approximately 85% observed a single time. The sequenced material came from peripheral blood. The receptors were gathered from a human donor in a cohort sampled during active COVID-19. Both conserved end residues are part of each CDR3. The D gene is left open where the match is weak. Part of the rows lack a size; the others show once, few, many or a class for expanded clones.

TGTGCCAGCTCCGGGGAGATGACTAGCACAGATACGCAGTATTTT CASSGEMTSTDTQYF NA TRBV2 NA TRBJ2-3
TGCGCCAGCAGCCAAGTTAGCGGGAGGCTCTACAATGAGCAGTTCTTC CASSQVSGRLYNEQFF TRBD2 TRBV4-3 NA TRBJ2-1
TGTGCCAGCTCACCACCGTTAGGATTCAGGGACTCTGGAAACACCATATATTTT CASSPPLGFRDSGNTIYF NA TRBV18 NA TRBJ1-3
TGTGCCAGCAGTGATCTGACTAGATCAGGCGAGCAGTACTTC CASSDLTRSGEQYF NA TRBV2 NA TRBJ2-7
TGCGCCAGCAGCCAAGAACAGGGGGCGCACACTGAAGCTTTCTTT CASSQEQGAHTEAFF TRBD1 TRBV4-3 NA TRBJ1-1
TGTGCCAGTAGTATAACTAGCGGGAGTAGCGATGAGCAGTTCTTC CASSITSGSSDEQFF TRBD2 TRBV19 NA TRBJ2-1
TGTGCCAGCACCGTGACAGGGGGCATATACGAGCAGTACTTC CASTVTGGIYEQYF TRBD1 TRBV28 NA TRBJ2-7
TGTGCCAGCAGCTTAAGAGCGGGCCAATTCAATGAGCAGTTCTTC CASSLRAGQFNEQFF NA TRBV7-2 NA TRBJ2-1
TGTGCCTGGGGGAGGGAGGGCGGCGGCTATGGCTACACCTTC CAWGREGGGYGYTF NA TRBV30 NA TRBJ1-2
TGTGCCAGCAGCTTAGAGAACAGCTCGAATTCACCCCTCCACTTT CASSLENSSNSPLHF NA TRBV7-2 few TRBJ1-6